The TCR beta chain under discussion was sequenced for a study of blood T cells in healthy people across ages. Study-level background: About one barcoded beta molecule per two T cells was the capture yield of template switching.

CDR1 DFQATT and CDR2 SNEGSKA come from the germline V gene (reference sequence). With V trimmed by 1 base and J by 7 bases, 3 bases remained unmatched. This CDR3 comprises 15 residues. Using a J-beta primer mix together with a sample-barcoded 5' primer, a second PCR was run for roughly 6 to 12 cycles. MiXCR was run by TCRdb on the 5' RACE reads, yielding one entry per CDR3 protein. The sample has fewer than 700,000 distinct CDR3 sequences, over 40% seen once; the top ten hold roughly 30%. Input material: blood. This clonotype originated in an older man in good health. This chain joins TRBV20-1 and TRBJ2-3, with TRBD2 matching over 15 bases. The CDR3 region is CSARGTSGGANTQYF. CDR3 coding DNA: TGCAGTGCTAGAGGGACTAGCGGGGGGGCGAATACGCAGTATTTT.